The rows below give T cell receptor beta chains drawn from one sample of a study of T-cell reconstitution after alpha-beta-depleted transplantation in children. TCRdb redid the calling of the PCR reads with MiXCR, one entry per CDR3 protein. The sample yields 360,000 or so distinct CDR3 sequences, around 21% seen once. The specimen was PBMCs from the stem cell graft donor, collected from the stem cell graft. The source of these receptors is a human donor who donated a stem cell graft to a child with acute myeloid leukemia. Each CDR3 is given with its conserved first and last residue. A D gene is named only where the DNA matches it firmly. Some rows mark clone size as missing; the rest say once, few, many or name a class of expanded clone.

D: TRBD2; J: TRBJ2-3; V: TRBV10-3; size: few; DNA: TGTGCCATCAGTAAAGGGACTAGCGGAACAGATACGCAGTATTTT; CDR3: CAISKGTSGTDTQYF
D: TRBD2; J: TRBJ2-1; V: TRBV20-1; size: .; DNA: TGCAGTGCGGGAGGGACTAGCGGGAGTGGGGTGTATGAGCAGTTCTTC; CDR3: CSAGGTSGSGVYEQFF
D: .; J: TRBJ1-5; V: TRBV29-1; size: few; DNA: TGCAGCGTTTCCCAGGCCGGCGGGAGCGATCAGCCCCAGCATTTT; CDR3: CSVSQAGGSDQPQHF
D: .; J: TRBJ2-1; V: TRBV5-1; size: .; DNA: TGCGCCAGCAGCTTGAATGAGGGAACTAGTTTTGGCTACAATGAGCAGTTCTTC; CDR3: CASSLNEGTSFGYNEQFF
D: TRBD2; J: TRBJ2-7; V: TRBV6-1; size: many; DNA: TGTGCCAGCAGGGTTCTAGCGGGAGACCCGGGGTTGGAGCAGTACTTC; CDR3: CASRVLAGDPGLEQYF
D: TRBD2; J: TRBJ2-1; V: TRBV25-1; size: .; DNA: TGTGCCAGCAGTGAATCCCTAGCGGGAGGTCTAACGGGCTCCTACAATGAGCAGTTCTTC; CDR3: CASSESLAGGLTGSYNEQFF
D: .; J: TRBJ1-4; V: TRBV5-1; size: few; DNA: TGCGCCAGCACCTGGGGTTCCAATGAAAAACTGTTTTTT; CDR3: CASTWGSNEKLFF
D: TRBD2; J: TRBJ2-5; V: TRBV2; size: few; DNA: TGTGCCAGCAGCCGCGCGGCGGGGGAATGGGAGACCCAGTACTTC; CDR3: CASSRAAGEWETQYF
D: .; J: TRBJ2-5; V: TRBV15; size: few; DNA: TGTGCCACCAGCAGAGATAGGGGATGGCAGGAGACCCAGTACTTC; CDR3: CATSRDRGWQETQYF
D: .; J: TRBJ2-1; V: TRBV9; size: once; DNA: TGTGCCATCAGCGTAGAAGGGTTCGGCTCCTACAATGAGCAGTTCTTC; CDR3: CAISVEGFGSYNEQFF
D: .; J: TRBJ2-1; V: TRBV29-1; size: many; DNA: TGCAGCGTTGACGGGTATAGCAGGGTCAATGAGCAGTTCTTC; CDR3: CSVDGYSRVNEQFF
D: TRBD2; J: TRBJ2-7; V: TRBV28; size: many; DNA: TGTGCCAGCAATGGGCTAGCGGGCCCCGAGCAGTACTTC; CDR3: CASNGLAGPEQYF
D: .; J: TRBJ1-5; V: TRBV10-3; size: .; DNA: TGTGCCATCAGCGGGGGGATCAATCAGCCCCAGCATTTT; CDR3: CAISGGINQPQHF
D: TRBD2; J: TRBJ2-1; V: TRBV5-1; size: many; DNA: TGCGCCAGCAGCTTGGGCGGGAGCTCCTACAATGAGCAGTTCTTC; CDR3: CASSLGGSSYNEQFF
D: .; J: TRBJ2-1; V: TRBV7-9; size: .; DNA: TGTGCCAGCAGCTTAAGGGACCGGGACTCCTCCGATGAGCAGTTCTTC; CDR3: CASSLRDRDSSDEQFF
D: TRBD1; J: TRBJ2-7; V: TRBV20-1; size: .; DNA: TGCAGTGCTAGAGACTTAAAACAGGGGGCGAGTACTACTAGCTTTGGAGAGCAGTACTTC; CDR3: CSARDLKQGASTTSFGEQYF
D: .; J: TRBJ2-1; V: TRBV11-2; size: .; DNA: TGTGCCAGCAGCGCCGTCATGGGGAATGAGCAGTTCTTC; CDR3: CASSAVMGNEQFF
D: .; J: TRBJ2-5; V: TRBV5-5; size: .; DNA: TGTGCCAGCAGCTTGGGCTCGATACAAGAGACCCAGTACTTC; CDR3: CASSLGSIQETQYF
D: .; J: TRBJ2-7; V: TRBV28; size: .; DNA: TGTGCCAGCAGTTTGGATTACAGCCGCGGAGGCTCCTACGAGCAGTACTTC; CDR3: CASSLDYSRGGSYEQYF
D: .; J: TRBJ2-1; V: TRBV10-2; size: many; DNA: TGCGCCAGCGGTTCAGGGTCTGAGCAGTTCTTC; CDR3: CASGSGSEQFF
D: TRBD2; J: TRBJ2-1; V: TRBV7-6; size: .; DNA: TGTGCCAGCAGCTGGAAACTGGGCGGGAGAGGAGGGAAGCAGTTCTTC; CDR3: CASSWKLGGRGGKQFF
D: TRBD2; J: TRBJ2-3; V: TRBV10-3; size: .; DNA: TGTGCCATCAGTGAGTCGGGCGGGAGTGTAGATACGCAGTATTTT; CDR3: CAISESGGSVDTQYF
D: TRBD2; J: TRBJ2-6; V: TRBV7-8; size: .; DNA: TGTGCCAGCAGTGAAGCGGGAGGGCCCGGGGCCAACGTCCTGACTTTC; CDR3: CASSEAGGPGANVLTF
D: TRBD2; J: TRBJ2-2; V: TRBV20-1; size: many; DNA: TGCAGTGCTAGAGATCTTAGCGGGACGAACACCGGGGAGCTGTTTTTT; CDR3: CSARDLSGTNTGELFF
D: .; J: TRBJ2-5; V: TRBV12-3/TRBV12-4; size: .; DNA: TGTGCCAGCGGCCCCTTGTACCAAGAGACCCAGTACTTC; CDR3: CASGPLYQETQYF
D: .; J: TRBJ2-1; V: TRBV11-2; size: .; DNA: TGTGCCAGCAGCTTAATCGTCGAGGGAGTAACCTACAATGAGCAGTTCTTC; CDR3: CASSLIVEGVTYNEQFF
D: .; J: TRBJ1-5; V: TRBV3-1; size: .; DNA: TGTGCCAGCAGCCAAGATGGTCAGCCCCAGCATTTT; CDR3: CASSQDGQPQHF
D: .; J: TRBJ2-7; V: TRBV4-1; size: few; DNA: TGCGCCAGCAGCCGAAGGTGCGTGAGAATTCCCTACGAGCAGTACTTC; CDR3: CASSRRCVRIPYEQYF
D: .; J: TRBJ2-3; V: TRBV7-2; size: .; DNA: TGTGCCAGCAGCTTAGTTGTGGGCGCGACAGATACGCAGTATTTT; CDR3: CASSLVVGATDTQYF
D: TRBD1; J: TRBJ2-5; V: TRBV3-1; size: .; DNA: TGTGCCAGCAGCCTCGGACAGGGTAGACAAGAGACCCAGTACTTC; CDR3: CASSLGQGRQETQYF
D: TRBD2; J: TRBJ2-1; V: TRBV12-3/TRBV12-4; size: few; DNA: TGTGCCAGCAGTTTACAGAGCGGGAGAAAGTTCTTC; CDR3: CASSLQSGRKFF
D: .; J: TRBJ1-5; V: TRBV20-1; size: few; DNA: TGCAGTGCTAGAGATAGACGGGGTCAGCCCCAGCATTTT; CDR3: CSARDRRGQPQHF
D: TRBD2; J: TRBJ2-3; V: TRBV20-1; size: many; DNA: TGCAGTGCTAGTGTACTCGCTAGCGGGAGCACAGATACGCAGTATTTT; CDR3: CSASVLASGSTDTQYF
D: .; J: TRBJ2-3; V: TRBV5-5; size: .; DNA: TGTGCCAGCAGCTTGGCCAGGAGCACAGATACGCAGTATTTT; CDR3: CASSLARSTDTQYF
D: .; J: TRBJ2-5; V: TRBV29-1; size: many; DNA: TGCATCCACGGGACCGACGCAGAGACCCAGTACTTC; CDR3: CIHGTDAETQYF
D: .; J: TRBJ2-1; V: TRBV7-6; size: .; DNA: TGTGCCGGCAGCCCCTCGCCCCGACACAATGAGCAGTTCTTC; CDR3: CAGSPSPRHNEQFF
D: TRBD2; J: TRBJ2-3; V: TRBV7-2; size: few; DNA: TGTGCCAGCAGCTTGAGTAGGGGAGGGACAGATACGCAGTATTTT; CDR3: CASSLSRGGTDTQYF
D: .; J: TRBJ2-4; V: TRBV20-1; size: few; DNA: TGCAGTGCTACACTTCGGACTGTAGCCAAAAACATTCAGTACTTC; CDR3: CSATLRTVAKNIQYF
D: .; J: TRBJ2-1; V: TRBV12-5; size: many; DNA: TGTGCTAGTGGTTTGGGAATTCAGGGAATAGGGGATGAGCAGTTCTTC; CDR3: CASGLGIQGIGDEQFF
D: TRBD2; J: TRBJ2-7; V: TRBV14; size: many; DNA: TGTGCCAGCAGCCAAGACGAAGCGGGAGTAGGCGAGCAGTACTTC; CDR3: CASSQDEAGVGEQYF
D: TRBD2; J: TRBJ2-7; V: TRBV7-9; size: .; DNA: TGTGCCAGCAGCCCCCCCCTGGGACTAGCTCTCTACGAGCAGTACTTC; CDR3: CASSPPLGLALYEQYF
D: .; J: TRBJ1-1; V: TRBV20-1; size: .; DNA: TGCAGTGCTAGAGAAATTGGGGGGGGAGGGGACACTGAAGCTTTCTTT; CDR3: CSAREIGGGGDTEAFF
D: .; J: TRBJ2-1; V: TRBV5-6; size: few; DNA: TGTGCCAGCAGCTTCAGTGGCAGCCTAAATGAGCAGTTCTTC; CDR3: CASSFSGSLNEQFF
D: .; J: TRBJ2-3; V: TRBV15; size: few; DNA: TGTGCCACCAGCAAAGGGTTTGGGGCCGGGACTACAGATACGCAGTATTTT; CDR3: CATSKGFGAGTTDTQYF
D: TRBD2; J: TRBJ2-5; V: TRBV24-1; size: .; DNA: TGTGCCACCAGTGATTTGTCAGGGACTAGCGGGAAGCAAGAGACCCAGTACTTC; CDR3: CATSDLSGTSGKQETQYF
D: .; J: TRBJ2-2; V: TRBV5-4; size: .; DNA: TGTGCCAGCAGCCCAGAAACCGGGGAGCTGTTTTTT; CDR3: CASSPETGELFF
D: .; J: TRBJ1-4; V: TRBV29-1; size: many; DNA: TGCAGCGGTATAAGGGGGGAAAAACTGTTTTTT; CDR3: CSGIRGEKLFF
D: .; J: TRBJ2-7; V: TRBV10-3; size: .; DNA: TGTGCCATCAGTGAGCCCGGACGGCAAACCTACGAGCAGTACTTC; CDR3: CAISEPGRQTYEQYF
D: .; J: TRBJ2-3; V: TRBV12-3/TRBV12-4; size: few; DNA: TGTGCCAGCAAATCAGCGGGCAGCACAGATACGCAGTATTTT; CDR3: CASKSAGSTDTQYF
D: .; J: TRBJ2-1; V: TRBV9; size: few; DNA: TGTGCCAGCAGCGTAGGTGTTTCCAGCGGGTGGTCCTACAATGAGCAGTTCTTC; CDR3: CASSVGVSSGWSYNEQFF
D: .; J: TRBJ1-1; V: TRBV11-1; size: .; DNA: TGTGCCAGCGGGAGTCACACTGAAGCTTTCTTT; CDR3: CASGSHTEAFF
D: .; J: TRBJ2-7; V: TRBV29-1; size: few; DNA: TGCAGCGTCCTAACTACTCGCGAGCAGTACTTC; CDR3: CSVLTTREQYF
D: TRBD1; J: TRBJ2-1; V: TRBV5-1; size: many; DNA: TGCGCCAGCAGCTTGGGACAGGGCTTATACAATGAGCAGTTCTTC; CDR3: CASSLGQGLYNEQFF
D: .; J: TRBJ2-5; V: TRBV29-1; size: few; DNA: TGCAGCGTTTATCCAGCTGGCAGGCAAGAGACCCAGTACTTC; CDR3: CSVYPAGRQETQYF
D: .; J: TRBJ1-4; V: TRBV6-5; size: .; DNA: TGTGCCAGCAGTTACAGTGCAACTAATGAAAAACTGTTTTTT; CDR3: CASSYSATNEKLFF
D: TRBD2; J: TRBJ2-1; V: TRBV29-1; size: many; DNA: TGCAGCGTTATTGGAGCGGGAGGGCCCAATGAGCAGTTCTTC; CDR3: CSVIGAGGPNEQFF
D: .; J: TRBJ2-7; V: TRBV4-3; size: few; DNA: TGCGCCAGCAGCCAAACTGGGGACCCCACCTACGAGCAGTACTTC; CDR3: CASSQTGDPTYEQYF